This TCR beta chain was identified during a study of identical twins. About this clonotype itself: Its target is not known.

Whole-study results and caveats: In beta out-of-frame sequences, the excess sharing between twins was weaker. Findings came from cross-sectional statistics, without long-term follow-up of donors.

CDR1 and CDR2 (germline): SEHNR, FQNEAQ (reference sequence). This CDR3 is built from 12 residues. V shed 3 bases and J shed 6 bases, with 6 bases lying between them. MiXCR, run by TCRdb on the 5' RACE reads, gives a single entry per CDR3 protein. The sample includes some 440,000 distinct CDR3 sequences, around 24% of them seen just once. A further study also used this sample, focusing on T cells expressing NK-cell markers. That publication notes: All TCR beta repertoires analysed originated from sorted CD3+CD56+NKG2C+, CD3+CD56+NKG2C- and CD3+CD56-NKG2C+ T cells. Eight donors were sequenced, of whom seven were HCMV-seropositive, while the remaining one was HCMV-seronegative.

Specimen: CD4+ T cells sorted from blood. The sequence came from a young woman in good health. V is TRBV7-9 and J is TRBJ2-1, with D unresolved. CDR3 residues: CASSFSLNEQFF. The DNA of the CDR3 is TGTGCCAGCAGCTTCTCCCTCAATGAGCAGTTCTTC.